Each of the 13 T cell receptor beta chains below was sequenced from the same sample in a study of regulatory T cells in long-lasting Graves disease. The time point here: persistent/refractory GD, antithyroid drugs over 5 years with positive TRAb. RNA from PBMCs was the source of the TCR library. Arm-PCR of CDR3 regions and iRepertoire HTBI primers were used to build TCR beta libraries. TCRdb analysed the multiplex PCR reads with MiXCR anew, one entry per CDR3 protein. The sample lists 300,000 to 350,000 distinct CDR3 sequences, roughly a fifth occurring once. The specimen comprised peripheral blood mononuclear cells (PBMCs), sampled when the disease was refractory, from a patient treated with antithyroid drugs. These receptors originate from a female donor with Graves disease.

This clonotype showed up many times. The chain uses TRBV27 and TRBJ1-2, with 8 bases fitting TRBD1. The germline gives CDR1 MNHEY, CDR2 SMNVEV (reference sequence). V dropped 6 bases and J dropped 8; count of bases not matched to a gene: 8. The CDR3 loop spans 13 amino acids. The CDR3 protein is CASSLGQGWGYTF. The CDR3 DNA reads TGTGCCAGCAGCCTCGGACAGGGATGGGGCTACACCTTC.

This clonotype was observed a handful of times. The chain couples TRBV15 to TRBJ2-7, with TRBD1 as a possible D gene (6 bases). The germline CDR1 and CDR2 sequences are LNHNV and YYDKDF (reference sequence). Trimming left V 0 bases short and J 3 bases short, with 9 bases between. The CDR3 runs 14 residues. This CDR3 is CATSRDLGGYEQYF. The DNA of the CDR3 is TGTGCCACCAGCAGAGATCTAGGGGGCTACGAGCAGTACTTC. Full variable domain (missing parts from reference TRBV15 and TRBJ2-7): DAMVIQNPRYQVTQFGKPVTLSCSQTLNHNVMYWYQQKSSQAPKLLFHYYDKDFNNEADTPDNFQSRRPNTSFCFLDIRSPGLGDTAMYLCATSRDLGGYEQYFGPGTRLTVT.

The chain combines TRBV7-3 with TRBJ1-1, with D maybe TRBD1 (5 bases). CDR1 and CDR2 (germline): SGHTA, FQGTGA. The V gene lost 5 bases and the J gene lost 7 bases, with 17 bases spanning the gap. This CDR3 is 14 amino acids long. The DNA of the CDR3 is TGTGCCAGCAGCCAAGGGGCGGGAAGCCTTGAAGCTTTCTTT. Translating gives CASSQGAGSLEAFF.

This clonotype has at least ten counts. This chain joins TRBV30 and TRBJ2-7; D is ambiguous. V shed 2 bases and J shed 4 bases, with 18 bases lying between them. The CDR3 runs 15 residues. The V gene's germline CDR1 is GTSNPN and CDR2 SVGIG (reference sequence). The CDR3 DNA is TGTGCCTGGAGTCCCGGGTCTCCCACCCTTTACGAGCAGTACTTC. As protein: CAWSPGSPTLYEQYF.

This clonotype appeared a single time. A much larger clone differs by one base, so this may be a read error. The V and J genes are TRBV10-3 and TRBJ2-4; TRBD1 might be the D (5 bases). The ends were cut back, 4 bases at V and 4 bases at J, with 8 bases in the middle. Germline assignment: CDR1 ENHRY and CDR2 SYGVKD. This CDR3 has 13 residues. As DNA, the CDR3 is TGTGCCATCAGTGGGCAGGGAAAAAACATTCAGTACTTC. It codes for CAISGQGKNIQYF.

This clonotype was counted ten times or more. The chain couples TRBV27 to TRBJ1-5; D not certain. Trimming pared 2 bases from V and 2 bases from J, leaving 10 bases between. CDR3 length: 15 residues. Germline CDR1 reads MNHEY; CDR2 reads SMNVEV (reference sequence). CDR3 amino acids: CASSLRLLGNQPQHF. The DNA of the CDR3 is TGTGCCAGCAGTTTAAGGCTCCTAGGCAATCAGCCCCAGCATTTT.

In its sample, this clonotype was seen many times. This chain joins TRBV30 and TRBJ2-5; possibly TRBD2 for D (6 bases). Germline V CDR1 and CDR2: GTSNPN, SVGIG (reference sequence). The length of the CDR3 is 11 residues. V gave up 3 bases and J gave up 9 bases, with 11 bases separating them. The CDR3 loop is CAWRGRRAQYF. CDR3 bases: TGTGCCTGGAGGGGACGGAGGGCCCAGTACTTC.

This clonotype has ten or more counts. The gene calls are TRBV29-1 and TRBJ2-7, with 12 nucleotides matching TRBD1. The CDR3 is 14 residues long. V lost 6 bases and J lost 4; bases outside the gene matches: 7. Germline loops: CDR1 SQVTM, CDR2 ANQGSEA. CDR3 in amino acids: CSVRRDRGLYEQYF. The CDR3 nucleotides are TGCAGCGTACGCCGGGACAGGGGGCTATACGAGCAGTACTTC.

The table lists this clonotype with a few counts. CDR3 sequence reads: CASSAGQYYNEQFF. In DNA, the CDR3 is TGTGCCAGCAGCGCCGGACAGTATTACAATGAGCAGTTCTTC. The chain is built from TRBV11-1 and TRBJ2-1; TRBD1 might be the D (6 bases). Trimming took 5 bases from V and 4 from J, leaving 12 bases between them. CDR3 size: 14 residues. The germline V gene encodes CDR1 SGHAT and CDR2 FQDESV (reference sequence).

At least ten counts were recorded for this clonotype. The rearrangement uses TRBV7-2 and TRBJ1-5; weak D call: TRBD1 (5 bases). CDR1 and CDR2 (germline): SGHTA, FQGNSA. This CDR3 comprises 15 residues. V gave up 5 bases and J gave up 3 bases, with 14 bases separating them. CDR3 protein: CASSPETGFNQPQHF. DNA of the CDR3: TGTGCCAGCAGCCCCGAAACAGGTTTCAATCAGCCCCAGCATTTT.

This clonotype was picked up many times. The chain joins TRBV30 to TRBJ2-5; 10 nucleotides agree with TRBD2. Germline assignment: CDR1 GTSNPN and CDR2 SVGIG (reference sequence). After removal of 4 bases from V and 0 bases from J, the junction contained 5 bases not matched to a gene. The CDR3 loop spans 15 amino acids. CDR3 bases: TGTGCCTGGACACCGGGACTAGCGTACCAAGAGACCCAGTACTTC. This translates into CAWTPGLAYQETQYF. The full variable domain, in which reference TRBV30 and TRBJ2-5 provide the parts outside the CDR3, is SQTIHQWPATLVQPVGSPLSLECTVEGTSNPNLYWYRQAAGRGLQLLFYSVGIGQISSEVPQNLSASRPQDRQFILSSKKLLLSDSGFYLCAWTPGLAYQETQYFGPGTRLLVL.

At least ten counts were recorded for this clonotype. DNA for the CDR3: TGTGCCAGCAGCCCCCGAGCCACGTTAGGGACTGAAGCTTTCTTT. Amino acids: CASSPRATLGTEAFF. The J gene is TRBJ1-1, the V gene TRBV7-3; D not certain. The V gene lost 5 bases and the J gene lost 5 bases, with 18 bases spanning the gap. This CDR3 region has 15 residues. Per the germline V gene, CDR1 is SGHTA and CDR2 is FQGTGA.

This clonotype came up a few times. The chain links TRBV30 to TRBJ2-1; 7 bases fit TRBD2. The V gene's germline CDR1 is GTSNPN and CDR2 SVGIG (reference sequence). This CDR3 region has 15 residues. With V trimmed by 0 bases and J by 5 bases, 7 bases remained unmatched. CDR3 residues: CAWSVRREKHNEQFF. The CDR3 coding sequence is TGTGCCTGGAGTGTACGGCGGGAGAAGCACAATGAGCAGTTCTTC.